A single sample gave rise to the 13 T cell receptor beta chains below, sequenced in a study of long-term antiretroviral therapy in people with HIV. The libraries were made with immunoSEQ v3.0 at survey level. Method: immunoSEQ multiplex PCR; TCRdb's copy keeps in-frame clones and lacks some. Among approximately 25,000 clones listed, more than 75% were seen once. The sample here was unsorted PBMCs, taken 4.8 years after starting antiretroviral therapy. Receptors originate from a man aged 40-55 years with HIV.

This clone appeared a single time. This chain connects TRBV18 to TRBJ1-1; TRBD1 is a possible D gene (6 bases). CDR1 and CDR2 from the germline V gene are KGHSH and LQKENI. The CDR3 runs to 16 residues. V lost 3 bases and J 5 bases, leaving 19 bases between the germline ends. The CDR3 nucleotides are TGTGCCAGCTCACCCCCTCGGTGGACAAGGGGGACTGAAGCTTTCTTT. The encoded protein is CASSPPRWTRGTEAFF. Using reference TRBV18 and TRBJ1-1 for the parts outside the CDR3, the full variable domain is NAGVMQNPRHLVRRRGQEARLRCSPMKGHSHVYWYRQLPEEGLKFMVYLQKENIIDESGMPKERFSAEFPKEGPSILRIQQVVRGDSAAYFCASSPPRWTRGTEAFFGQGTRLTVV.

This chain connects TRBV6-6 to TRBJ1-2, with TRBD1 matching 8 bases. Germline values: CDR1 MNHNY, CDR2 SVGAGI (reference sequence). Losses at the gene ends were 0 bases for V and 2 bases for J; bases not matched to a gene: 5. The CDR3 sequence is 16 residues long. The CDR3 loop is CASSYSSGGRNYGYTF. The CDR3, as DNA: TGTGCCAGCAGTTACTCGTCAGGGGGCAGGAACTATGGCTACACCTTC.

This sequence joins TRBV9 and TRBJ1-2; a weak D match, TRBD1 (5 bases). Deletions cut 0 bases from V and 4 bases from J, with 10 bases between. This CDR3 region has 14 residues. Germline-derived CDR1 and CDR2 are SGDLS and YYNGEE. CDR3 bases: TGTGCCAGCAGCGTAGATCCGGGGGTCTATGGCTACACCTTC. It specifies CASSVDPGVYGYTF.

This chain uses TRBV29-1 with TRBJ2-7; 9 bases agree with TRBD1. Germline V gene data show CDR1 as SQVTM and CDR2 as ANQGSEA. CDR3 length: 14 residues. The V and J ends lost 4 bases and 6 bases, in that order; junction bases with no gene match: 10. This chain's CDR3 is CSVGGDRAGGEQYF. The DNA for the CDR3 is TGCAGCGTTGGGGGGGACAGGGCGGGTGGCGAGCAGTACTTC.

This clone was picked up one time. The V call is TRBV9, the J call TRBJ2-2; D not resolved. The CDR3 runs 15 residues. V gave up 0 bases and J gave up 1 base, with 7 bases separating them. Germline-derived CDR1 and CDR2 are SGDLS and YYNGEE. CDR3 region: CASSVGGLNTGELFF. CDR3 in DNA: TGTGCCAGCAGCGTAGGGGGATTGAACACCGGGGAGCTGTTTTTT.

The rearrangement uses TRBV7-2 and TRBJ1-2, with D possibly TRBD1 on 6 matching bases. The germline CDR1 and CDR2 sequences are SGHTA and FQGNSA. V lost 0 bases and J lost 3, with 11 bases in between. This CDR3 is 15 amino acids long. Here the CDR3 DNA reads TGTGCCAGCAGCTTAGCAGGGGGAGTCGACTATGGCTACACCTTC. It translates to CASSLAGGVDYGYTF.

The rearrangement joins TRBV5-4 to TRBJ1-2, with 9 bases that match TRBD1. The germline V gene has CDR1 SGHNT and CDR2 YYREEE (reference sequence). This CDR3 has 17 amino acids. The V and J ends lost 0 bases and 6 bases, in that order; junction bases with no gene match: 12. This CDR3 is CASSLGGLGQGEDGYTF. Here the CDR3 DNA reads TGTGCCAGCAGCTTGGGAGGATTGGGACAGGGTGAAGATGGCTACACCTTC.

As regards this clone: At one end the junction does not follow the germline gene, possibly because of a read error. The rearrangement joins TRBV25-1 to TRBJ1-1; TRBD1 is a possible D gene (5 bases). Germline CDR1 is MGHDK and CDR2 is SYGVNS. CDR3 length equals 12 residues. The CDR3 DNA follows: TGTGCCAGCAATAAATGGGACGGTGAAGTTTTCTTT. It is translated as CASNKWDGEVFF. The whole variable domain, remainder taken from reference TRBV25-1 and TRBJ1-1, is EADIYQTPRYLVIGTGKKITLECSQTMGHDKMYWYQQDPGMELHLIHYSYGVNSTEKGDLSSESTVSRIRTEHFPLTLESARPSHTSQYLCASNKWDGEVFFGQGTRLTVV.

This clone was counted a few times. This sequence joins TRBV7-9 and TRBJ2-5; 9 nucleotides line up with TRBD2. Germline trimming cut 1 base from V and 5 bases from J; bases unmatched to any gene: 5. CDR1 and CDR2 from the germline V gene are SEHNR and FQNEAQ (reference sequence). CDR3 length equals 15 residues. In DNA form, the CDR3 reads TGTGCCAGCAGCTTAGGTAGCGGGAGCCGTGAGACCCAGTACTTC. Translated: CASSLGSGSRETQYF.

The V and J genes are TRBV15 and TRBJ2-7, with D perhaps TRBD1 (6 bases). Germline assignment: CDR1 LNHNV and CDR2 YYDKDF (reference sequence). CDR3 length: 15 residues. V lost 5 bases to trimming and J lost 4 bases, with 18 bases between them. The CDR3 loop is CATSLLGAGEYEQYF. CDR3 DNA sequence: TGTGCCACCAGCCTGCTAGGGGCAGGGGAGTACGAGCAGTACTTC.

The chain uses TRBV11-2 and TRBJ1-1, with D possibly matching TRBD1 (6 bases). The V gene lost 6 bases and the J gene lost 6 bases, with 11 bases spanning the gap. This CDR3 contains 12 residues. Germline CDR1 SGHAT, CDR2 FQNNGV. In nucleotides, the CDR3 is TGTGCCAGCAGGAGACAGGCCGCTGAAGCTTTCTTT. Translation: CASRRQAAEAFF.

This clone was recorded only once. The genes are TRBV4-3 and TRBJ2-1; D is uncertain. The V end lost 0 bases, the J end lost 0 bases, and 9 bases lay between the germline ends. Germline CDR1 reads LGHNA; CDR2 reads YSLEER. The CDR3 contains 16 residues. CDR3 DNA: TGCGCCAGCAGCCAAGATCTGGAGAGCTCCTACAATGAGCAGTTCTTC. Translated: CASSQDLESSYNEQFF.

The chain employs TRBV9 and TRBJ1-2, with D possibly TRBD1 on 5 matching bases. Germline lookup yields CDR1 SGDLS and CDR2 YYNGEE. With 2 bases removed from V and 3 bases from J, the gap between germline ends came to 14 bases. This CDR3 comprises 15 residues. CDR3 sequence (DNA): TGTGCCAGCAGCGTGACAGACACCTCCTACTATGGCTACACCTTC. Its translation: CASSVTDTSYYGYTF. Using reference TRBV9 and TRBJ1-2 for the parts outside the CDR3, the full variable domain is DSGVTQTPKHLITATGQRVTLRCSPRSGDLSVYWYQQSLDQGLQFLIQYYNGEERAKGNILERFSAQQFPDLHSELNLSSLELGDSALYFCASSVTDTSYYGYTFGSGTRLTVV.